Only a few counts were recorded for the clone carrying this T cell receptor (beta chain). Its antigen is still unknown. Compared with germline, one end of the junction differs, possibly owing to a read error. It was by quantitative 5'-RACE with molecular barcodes that TCR beta libraries were made. TCRdb used MiXCR to reprocess the 5' RACE reads, holding one entry per CDR3 protein. The sample holds some 840,000 distinct CDR3 sequences, 10% to 15% seen once. The CDR3 spans 16 residues. Germline assignment: CDR1 SGHTA and CDR2 FQGNSA. The data belong to a study of CD8 T cells in ankylosing spondylitis. Study-wide results and limits: It was reported that disease-linked clones were significantly enriched in matched ankylosing spondylitis synovial fluid. There was a TCR beta motif, made of 7 to 9 highly homologous variants, that appeared characteristic of ankylosing spondylitis blood.

The genes are TRBV7-2 and TRBJ2-1; the match to TRBD2 covers 8 bases. Specimen: blood, either unsorted or a sorted T cell fraction (not recorded which). The receptor's source is a male donor with ankylosing spondylitis. CDR3 loop: CSSSPPGTSLIREQFF. The CDR3 bases are TGTTCCAGCAGCCCTCCCGGGACTAGTCTTATACGTGAGCAGTTCTTC.